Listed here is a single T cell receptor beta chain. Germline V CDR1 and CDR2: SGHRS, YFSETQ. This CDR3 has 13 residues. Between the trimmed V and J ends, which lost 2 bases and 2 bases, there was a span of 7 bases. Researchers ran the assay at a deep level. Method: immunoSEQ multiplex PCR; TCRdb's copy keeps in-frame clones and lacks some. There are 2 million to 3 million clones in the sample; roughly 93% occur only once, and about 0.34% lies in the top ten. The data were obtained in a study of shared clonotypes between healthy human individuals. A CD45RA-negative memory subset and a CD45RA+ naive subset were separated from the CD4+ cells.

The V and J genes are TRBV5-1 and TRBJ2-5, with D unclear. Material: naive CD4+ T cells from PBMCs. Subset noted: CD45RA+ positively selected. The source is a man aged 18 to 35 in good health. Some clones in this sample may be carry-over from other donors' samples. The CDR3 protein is CASSFAQQETQYF. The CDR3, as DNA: TGCGCCAGCAGCTTTGCACAGCAAGAGACCCAGTACTTC.